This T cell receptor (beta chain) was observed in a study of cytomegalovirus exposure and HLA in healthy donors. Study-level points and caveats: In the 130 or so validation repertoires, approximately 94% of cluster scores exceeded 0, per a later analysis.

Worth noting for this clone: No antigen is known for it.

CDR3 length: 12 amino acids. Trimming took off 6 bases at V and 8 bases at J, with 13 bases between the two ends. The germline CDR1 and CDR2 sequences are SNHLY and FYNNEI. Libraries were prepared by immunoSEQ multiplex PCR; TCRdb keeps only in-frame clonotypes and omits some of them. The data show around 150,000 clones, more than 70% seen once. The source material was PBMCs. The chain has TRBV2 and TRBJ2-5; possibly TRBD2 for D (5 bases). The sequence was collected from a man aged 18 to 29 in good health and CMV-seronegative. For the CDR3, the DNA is TGTGCCAGCAGGACCCCACTAGGAACCCAGTACTTC. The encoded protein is CASRTPLGTQYF. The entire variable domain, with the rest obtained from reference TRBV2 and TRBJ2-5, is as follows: EPEVTQTPSHQVTQMGQEVILRCVPISNHLYFYWYRQILGQKVEFLVSFYNNEISEKSEIFDDQFSVERPDGSNFTLKIRSTKLEDSAMYFCASRTPLGTQYFGPGTRLLVL.